This record concerns one T cell receptor beta chain sequence. These data are taken from a study of shared clonotypes between healthy human individuals. Study-wide background: Used for every donor were three CD4 naive, three CD4 memory, two CD8 naive and one CD8 memory plate.

There are 17 residues in the CDR3. J was trimmed by 3 bases and V by 5 bases; bases with no gene match: 15. Germline CDR1 and CDR2: KGHSH and LQKENI. This table comes from immunoSEQ multiplex PCR, and its TCRdb copy is limited to in-frame clones, with some not included. The data show approximately 340,000 clones, with less than 75% seen just once and 8% to 13% held by the top ten. The TCR comes from a man under 40 in good health. Source material: memory CD4+ T cells sorted from blood. Subset reported: CD45RA-negative fraction. V and J are TRBV18 and TRBJ1-1, with 7 bases fitting TRBD1. CDR3 sequence: CASSSNFGDRADTEAFF. CDR3 coding DNA: TGTGCCAGCTCATCTAACTTTGGAGACAGGGCGGACACTGAAGCTTTCTTT. The whole variable domain, remainder taken from reference TRBV18 and TRBJ1-1, is NAGVMQNPRHLVRRRGQEARLRCSPMKGHSHVYWYRQLPEEGLKFMVYLQKENIIDESGMPKERFSAEFPKEGPSILRIQQVVRGDSAAYFCASSSNFGDRADTEAFFGQGTRLTVV.